This TCR beta chain emerged from a study of blood T cells in healthy people across ages. Points from the study as a whole: In older individuals, TCR beta diversity per million T cells was lower, falling roughly linearly with age. From one million sequenced T cells, diversity estimates were lower bounds.

Trimming stripped 8 bases from V and 7 bases from J, with 15 bases between. The CDR3 length is 12 residues. Germline lookup yields CDR1 SQVTM and CDR2 ANQGSEA. The authors ran a second PCR of about 6 to 12 cycles using a sample-barcoded 5' primer and a J-beta primer mix. TCRdb fed the 5' RACE reads into MiXCR, producing one record per CDR3 protein. The data show hundreds of thousands of distinct CDR3 sequences, 56% seen once. This clonotype was detected a few times. Its antigen remains unidentified. Sequenced material: blood. J is TRBJ2-1 and V is TRBV29-1; D may be TRBD2 (6 bases). The clonotype comes from a man aged 35 to 55 in good health. The CDR3 region has the DNA TGCAGCTCCCGGGCCGGGGGAAATGAGCAGTTCTTC. It yields the protein CSSRAGGNEQFF.